This T cell receptor (beta chain) was captured by sequencing in a study of T-cell reconstitution after alpha-beta-depleted transplantation in children. The CDR3 consists of 15 residues. CDR1 and CDR2 from the germline V gene are DFQATT and SNEGSKA (reference sequence). V gave up 6 bases and J gave up 4 bases; unmatched junction bases: 10. This clonotype was detected ten times or more. Unique molecular identifiers were incorporated during preparation of the TCRbeta library. In TCRdb, the PCR reads were re-called with MiXCR into one record per CDR3 protein. The repertoire holds hundreds of thousands of distinct CDR3 sequences, with 15% to 20% as singletons.

The chain couples TRBV20-1 to TRBJ2-1, with 9 bases identical to TRBD2. Sequences were derived from PBMCs from the stem cell graft donor, sampled from the stem cell graft. The receptor comes from a human donor who donated a stem cell graft to a child with acute myeloid leukemia. Written as DNA, the CDR3 is TGCAGTGCGGACAAACTAGCGGGCATATACAATGAGCAGTTCTTC. Translation: CSADKLAGIYNEQFF.